A single sample is the source of the 21 T cell receptor beta chains below, sequenced in a study of OX40 agonist ivuxolimab in advanced cancers. Profiling relied on immunoSEQ multiplex PCR, and the TCRdb table lists in-frame clones only, not all of them. This sample carries tens of thousands of clones, roughly 90% of them seen once, and the ten largest clones take about 9.1%. Sequencing used CD4+ or CD8+ T cells sorted from blood, obtained in a trial of the OX40 agonist ivuxolimab. Receptors originate from an adult with an advanced solid tumor such as melanoma, head and neck, liver or kidney cancer.

The chain uses TRBV18 and TRBJ1-5, with D possibly being TRBD1 (6 bases). Trimming stripped 6 bases from V and 4 bases from J, with 10 bases between. The CDR3 extends over 13 amino acids. Germline CDR1 KGHSH, CDR2 LQKENI. CDR3 region: CASSYDRNQPQHF. Written as DNA, the CDR3 is TGTGCCAGCTCCTACGACAGGAATCAGCCCCAGCATTTT. The full variable domain, rest sourced from reference TRBV18 and TRBJ1-5, is NAGVMQNPRHLVRRRGQEARLRCSPMKGHSHVYWYRQLPEEGLKFMVYLQKENIIDESGMPKERFSAEFPKEGPSILRIQQVVRGDSAAYFCASSYDRNQPQHFGDGTRLSIL.

V gene TRBV19 combines with J gene TRBJ2-1, with a tentative D call TRBD2 (6 bases). Germline CDR1 is LNHDA and CDR2 is SQIVND (reference sequence). V dropped 4 bases and J dropped 0 bases, with 19 bases sitting between them. The CDR3 totals 18 residues. The CDR3 is CASSRTTRLSSSYNEQFF. CDR3 DNA: TGTGCCAGTAGTAGGACTACTAGGCTCAGTTCCTCCTACAATGAGCAGTTCTTC.

This chain joins TRBV28 and TRBJ2-1; 7 bases agree with TRBD2. The CDR3 contains 13 residues. The junction had 4 bases not matched to a gene; V was cut back by 2 bases and J by 9 bases. Germline CDR1 and CDR2: MDHEN and SYDVKM. The CDR3 region is CASSLAREFEQFF. The CDR3 coding sequence is TGTGCCAGCAGTTTAGCGCGGGAGTTTGAGCAGTTCTTC.

V usage is TRBV7-9 and J usage is TRBJ1-2; 7 nucleotides align to TRBD1. Per the germline V gene, CDR1 is SEHNR and CDR2 is FQNEAQ (reference sequence). This CDR3 comprises 14 residues. Losses at the gene ends were 7 bases for V and 2 bases for J; bases not matched to a gene: 7. CDR3 nucleotides: TGTGCCAGCACCTTGGGACAGCTAAACTATGGCTACACCTTC. It codes for CASTLGQLNYGYTF.

V and J are TRBV5-1 and TRBJ2-1; D perhaps matches TRBD2 (6 bases). Trimming took off 4 bases at V and 5 bases at J, with 19 bases between the two ends. The CDR3 contains 16 residues. CDR1 SGHRS and CDR2 YFSETQ come from the germline V gene. CDR3 protein: CASSVRRDLDHNEQFF. CDR3 coding DNA: TGCGCCAGCAGCGTCCGGCGGGACCTAGACCACAATGAGCAGTTCTTC.

This clone was recorded once. This sequence joins TRBV27 and TRBJ2-3, with 8 bases aligning to TRBD1. This CDR3 comprises 15 residues. Germline assignment: CDR1 MNHEY and CDR2 SMNVEV (reference sequence). Germline trimming cut 3 bases from V and 8 bases from J; bases unmatched to any gene: 10. CDR3 protein: CASSFWDRTTVTQYF. DNA for the CDR3: TGTGCCAGCAGTTTTTGGGACAGGACCACCGTTACGCAGTATTTT.

The chain carries TRBV4-1 and TRBJ2-7; no reliable D call. The CDR3 is 14 amino acids. Looked up from germline, CDR1 is MGHRA and CDR2 is YSYEKL. The V and J ends lost 8 bases and 1 base respectively, with 15 bases between them. The CDR3 sequence: CASGSILGSYEQYF. The CDR3 DNA sequence: TGCGCCAGCGGCTCGATCTTGGGTTCCTACGAGCAGTACTTC.

V is TRBV5-1 and J is TRBJ1-5; D may be TRBD1 (5 bases). Trimming pared 2 bases from V and 8 bases from J, leaving 14 bases between. The CDR3 has 14 residues. CDR1 is SGHRS, CDR2 YFSETQ, per germline. The CDR3: CASSFKQGGEPQHF. Here the CDR3 DNA reads TGCGCCAGCAGCTTCAAGCAGGGAGGCGAGCCCCAGCATTTT.

The chain carries TRBV28 and TRBJ1-4; D is possibly TRBD1 (5 bases). CDR1 is MDHEN, CDR2 SYDVKM, per germline. V lost 4 bases and J 7 bases, leaving 19 bases between the germline ends. The CDR3 totals 16 residues. This CDR3 is CASSSYVRGESEKLFF. CDR3 sequence (DNA): TGTGCCAGCAGTTCTTACGTTAGGGGTGAGAGTGAAAAACTGTTTTTT.

The rearrangement links TRBV2 to TRBJ2-5; no reliable D call. Trimming shortened V by 2 bases and J by 12 bases, and 16 bases separated the two germline ends. The CDR3 extends over 13 amino acids. Germline CDR1 and CDR2: SNHLY and FYNNEI. This CDR3 is CASSEIRQTPEYF. CDR3 nucleotides: TGTGCCAGCAGTGAAATCCGCCAGACCCCTGAGTACTTC.

The chain carries TRBV28 and TRBJ2-7; a possible D gene is TRBD1 (6 bases). The germline CDR1 and CDR2 sequences are MDHEN and SYDVKM. CDR3 length: 14 residues. V shed 2 bases and J shed 4 bases, with 12 bases lying between them. The CDR3 loop is CASSLIGRGYEQYF. The CDR3 nucleotides are TGTGCCAGCAGTTTAATAGGCAGGGGTTACGAGCAGTACTTC.

V usage is TRBV4-1 and J usage is TRBJ2-1; D is tentatively TRBD1 or TRBD2 (5 bases each). V dropped 0 bases and J dropped 2 bases, with 8 bases sitting between them. Germline V gene data show CDR1 as MGHRA and CDR2 as YSYEKL. The CDR3 is 15 residues long. The CDR3 region is CASSQDGGAYNEQFF. The CDR3 bases are TGCGCCAGCAGCCAAGATGGGGGTGCCTACAATGAGCAGTTCTTC.

This chain links TRBV4-2 with TRBJ2-5, with TRBD1 identical over 8 bases. The CDR3 extends over 15 amino acids. V lost 4 bases, J lost 2 bases, and 6 bases stayed unmatched. The germline gives CDR1 LGHNA, CDR2 YNFKEQ. CDR3 DNA: TGTGCCAGCAGCCGTGCCAGGGGGCAACAAGAGACCCAGTACTTC. This encodes CASSRARGQQETQYF.

The chain links TRBV9 to TRBJ2-2, with no clear D. The V end lost 3 bases, the J end lost 2 bases, and 5 bases lay between the germline ends. Germline assignment: CDR1 SGDLS and CDR2 YYNGEE. This CDR3 is built from 13 residues. The CDR3, as DNA: TGTGCCAGCAGCGAGGCCAACACCGGGGAGCTGTTTTTT. Translating it yields CASSEANTGELFF. The whole variable domain, filled in from reference TRBV9 and TRBJ2-2, reads DSGVTQTPKHLITATGQRVTLRCSPRSGDLSVYWYQQSLDQGLQFLIQYYNGEERAKGNILERFSAQQFPDLHSELNLSSLELGDSALYFCASSEANTGELFFGEGSRLTVL.

This clone has only a few counts. V and J are TRBV2 and TRBJ1-2, with D unclear. Germline CDR1 reads SNHLY; CDR2 reads FYNNEI. V was shortened by 4 bases and J by 8 bases, with 11 bases between the two germline ends. The length of the CDR3 is 12 residues. Here the CDR3 reads CASSGETMGYTF. The DNA of the CDR3 is TGTGCCAGCAGTGGGGAAACTATGGGCTACACCTTC.

The chain recombines TRBV7-8 with TRBJ1-2; D may be TRBD1 (6 bases). Germline V CDR1 and CDR2: SGHVS, FQNEAQ. This CDR3 is 14 amino acids long. The V gene lost 1 base and the J gene lost 4 bases, with 10 bases spanning the gap. The CDR3 spells CASSLDGGGYGYTF. CDR3 nucleotides: TGTGCCAGCAGCTTAGATGGGGGCGGCTATGGCTACACCTTC.

The J gene is TRBJ1-4, the V gene TRBV5-5; D may be TRBD1 (6 bases). CDR3 length: 14 amino acids. CDR1 SGHKS and CDR2 YYEKEE come from the germline V gene (reference sequence). Trimming left V 1 base short and J 6 bases short, with 10 bases between. The CDR3 DNA is TGTGCCAGCAGCTTGTCCCAGGGGTATGAAAAACTGTTTTTT. Its protein is CASSLSQGYEKLFF. The full variable domain, completed using reference TRBV5-5 and TRBJ1-4, is DAGVTQSPTHLIKTRGQQVTLRCSPISGHKSVSWYQQVLGQGPQFIFQYYEKEERGRGNFPDRFSARQFPNYSSELNVNALLLGDSALYLCASSLSQGYEKLFFGSGTQLSVL.

This chain links TRBV4-1 with TRBJ2-1; TRBD2 is a possible D gene (5 bases). Trimming shortened V by 6 bases and J by 5 bases, and 11 bases separated the two germline ends. This CDR3 has 13 amino acids. Germline V gives CDR1 MGHRA, CDR2 YSYEKL. CDR3 sequence reads: CASSWTYNNEQFF. The DNA for the CDR3 is TGCGCCAGCAGTTGGACTTACAACAATGAGCAGTTCTTC.

This clone has more than one count but fewer than ten. Here the CDR3 reads CASSYSNRGQYF. The CDR3 DNA sequence: TGTGCCAGCAGTTACTCGAACCGGGGGCAGTACTTC. The chain carries TRBV6-6 and TRBJ2-7; D might be TRBD2 (5 bases). Germline values: CDR1 MNHNY, CDR2 SVGAGI (reference sequence). V lost 0 bases to trimming and J lost 9 bases, with 9 bases between them. This CDR3 has 12 amino acids.

The CDR3 loop is CASSLGGTGGYTEAFF. The CDR3 DNA is TGTGCCAGCAGTTTAGGGGGGACAGGGGGTTATACTGAAGCTTTCTTT. This chain links TRBV28 with TRBJ1-1, with 11 bases that match TRBD1. This CDR3 is 16 amino acids long. Germline values: CDR1 MDHEN, CDR2 SYDVKM. Losses at the gene ends were 2 bases for V and 5 bases for J; bases not matched to a gene: 7. Variable domain in full (rest from reference TRBV28 and TRBJ1-1): DVKVTQSSRYLVKRTGEKVFLECVQDMDHENMFWYRQDPGLGLRLIYFSYDVKMKEKGDIPEGYSVSREKKERFSLILESASTNQTSMYLCASSLGGTGGYTEAFFGQGTRLTVV.

The J gene is TRBJ2-2, the V gene TRBV10-2; TRBD1 agrees at 7 bases. Unmatched junction bases numbered 3, after V lost 7 bases and J lost 1 base. Germline V gene data show CDR1 as WSHSY and CDR2 as SAAADI. CDR3 length equals 14 residues. The DNA of the CDR3 is TGCGCCAGCAAGGACAGGCGGAACACCGGGGAGCTGTTTTTT. This gives the protein CASKDRRNTGELFF.